Below, 10 T cell receptor beta chains from the same sample are listed, as sequenced in a study of T cell repertoires in cytomegalovirus infection. A single record per CDR3 protein comes from TCRdb applying MiXCR to the reads. There are about 770,000 distinct CDR3 sequences in the sample; roughly 29% occur only once, and roughly 13% lies in the top ten. Antigens for these TCRs are unknown. The input for sequencing was cultured CD8+ T cells from PBMCs, taken from culture after CMV antigen stimulation. These receptors originate from a human donor in good health (CMV status not recorded). Some clones in this sample may be carry-over from other donors' samples.

The V and J genes are TRBV20-1 and TRBJ2-2; no definite D call. Germline V CDR1 and CDR2: DFQATT, SNEGSKA (reference sequence). Trimming cost V 1 base and J 0 bases, with 9 bases left between them. The CDR3 spans 15 residues. CDR3 amino acids: CSARVVRTNTGELFF. Written as DNA, the CDR3 is TGCAGTGCTAGAGTCGTGCGTACGAACACCGGGGAGCTGTTTTTT.

This sequence joins TRBV12-3 or TRBV12-4 and TRBJ1-1; D not certain. This CDR3 has 15 amino acids. Trimming took off 6 bases at V and 3 bases at J, with 17 bases between the two ends. Written as DNA, the CDR3 is TGTGCCAGCAGAATAGAAGGGCCCCCGGACACTGAAGCTTTCTTT. Translation gives CASRIEGPPDTEAFF.

This chain links TRBV4-1 with TRBJ2-2, with a weak D call TRBD1 (6 bases). Looked up from germline, CDR1 is MGHRA and CDR2 is YSYEKL. This CDR3 comprises 17 residues. V lost 1 base to trimming and J lost 6 bases, with 18 bases between them. The CDR3 reads CASSQALINRASGELFF. The CDR3 DNA reads TGCGCCAGCAGCCAAGCCTTAATAAACAGGGCCTCCGGGGAGCTGTTTTTT.

This clonotype has only a few counts. V usage is TRBV19 and J usage is TRBJ2-1; maybe TRBD1 (5 bases). The germline CDR1 and CDR2 sequences are LNHDA and SQIVND (reference sequence). The CDR3 totals 16 residues. V lost 6 bases to trimming and J lost 5 bases, with 20 bases between them. The CDR3 sequence: CASSADLRGAHNEQFF. In DNA form, the CDR3 reads TGTGCCAGTAGCGCGGACCTAAGGGGTGCGCACAATGAGCAGTTCTTC.

The chain employs TRBV5-1 and TRBJ1-2; 8 bases fit TRBD1. CDR3 size: 14 residues. Per germline, CDR1 SGHRS and CDR2 YFSETQ. J was trimmed by 4 bases and V by 0 bases; bases with no gene match: 2. The chain's CDR3 is CASSLDRGAYGYTF. The CDR3 DNA reads as TGCGCCAGCAGCTTGGACAGGGGGGCCTATGGCTACACCTTC.

This sequence joins TRBV7-6 and TRBJ2-7; a possible D gene is TRBD2 (5 bases). V lost 7 bases and J 1 base, leaving 20 bases between the germline ends. Germline CDR1 and CDR2: SGHVS and FNYEAQ. This CDR3 spans 16 amino acids. The CDR3 reads CASTTNRGVPSYEQYF. CDR3 coding DNA: TGTGCCAGCACTACAAACCGGGGTGTCCCATCCTACGAGCAGTACTTC.

In nucleotides, the CDR3 is TGCGCCAGCAGCCAAGATGAGGGGGGCACTGAAGCTTTCTTT. This sequence encodes CASSQDEGGTEAFF. The V and J genes are TRBV4-3 and TRBJ1-1; tentatively, D is TRBD1 (6 bases). The V end was cut by 0 bases, the J end by 4 bases, with 9 bases between. The germline gives CDR1 LGHNA, CDR2 YSLEER. The CDR3 covers 14 residues.

The genes are TRBV7-4 and TRBJ2-5, with a weak D call TRBD1 (6 bases). Germline assignment: CDR1 SGHVT and CDR2 SQSDAQ. The V end lost 6 bases, the J end lost 2 bases, and 13 bases lay between the germline ends. The CDR3 loop spans 14 amino acids. The CDR3 spells CASRGTPLQETQYF. DNA for the CDR3: TGTGCCAGCAGGGGGACACCGCTTCAAGAGACCCAGTACTTC.

J is TRBJ2-5 and V is TRBV9; D possibly matches TRBD1 or TRBD2 (5 bases each). The V end was cut by 0 bases, the J end by 5 bases, with 14 bases between. CDR1 and CDR2 (germline): SGDLS, YYNGEE. CDR3 length equals 15 residues. The CDR3 DNA reads as TGTGCCAGCAGCGTAGGCGGGTCATGGGGCGAGACCCAGTACTTC. Residues: CASSVGGSWGETQYF.

This clonotype appeared once. The chain links TRBV11-3 to TRBJ2-5; D remains unclear. This CDR3 has 15 residues. Germline CDR1 and CDR2: SGHNT and YENEEA. The ends were cut back, 1 base at V and 3 bases at J, with 12 bases in the middle. The CDR3 loop reads CASSLGGEGKETQYF. In nucleotides, the CDR3 is TGTGCCAGCAGCTTAGGTGGGGAAGGCAAAGAGACCCAGTACTTC.